The source of this T cell receptor (beta chain) is a study of T cell changes during pregnancy in multiple sclerosis. Some clones are missing from TCRdb's copy, which holds only in-frame ones; the method was immunoSEQ multiplex PCR. The repertoire holds about 40,000 clones, with approximately 94% as singletons. This CDR3 contains 14 residues. The germline V gene encodes CDR1 SNHLY and CDR2 FYNNEI. V was trimmed by 4 bases and J by 7 bases, leaving 14 bases between them. The rearrangement joins TRBV2 to TRBJ2-1, with a tentative D call TRBD1 (5 bases). Here the sequenced sample was peripheral blood, taken in the third trimester of pregnancy. The receptor was isolated from a female donor with multiple sclerosis, enrolled in a pregnancy study. CDR3 amino acids: CASSGFVGVNEQFF. The CDR3 DNA reads TGTGCCAGCAGTGGGTTTGTAGGGGTGAATGAGCAGTTCTTC.